Shown below are 30 T cell receptor beta chains from a single sample sequenced in a study of response to subunit inactivated influenza vaccine. From the RT-PCR reads, TCRdb called clonotypes with MiXCR, one entry per CDR3 protein. Of 700,000 to 900,000 distinct CDR3 sequences in the sample, about 20% are singletons; the top ten hold 10% to 13%. Specimen: PBMCs from blood, collected less than 6 days after vaccination. Source of these receptors: a man in his forties or fifties who received an inactivated influenza vaccine.

CDR3 sequence reads: CASSQEWTLLGKNIQYF. The CDR3 DNA reads TGCGCCAGCAGCCAAGAATGGACCCTCCTTGGCAAAAACATTCAGTACTTC. The rearrangement uses TRBV4-3 and TRBJ2-4; D unclear. The CDR3 has 17 amino acids. The germline V gene encodes CDR1 LGHNA and CDR2 YSLEER. The V gene lost 0 bases and the J gene lost 3 bases, with 15 bases spanning the gap.

The chain uses TRBV27 and TRBJ2-5; D is perhaps TRBD2 (6 bases). The CDR3 sequence is 15 residues long. V was pared by 4 bases and J by 4 bases, with 16 bases between. The V gene's germline CDR1 is MNHEY and CDR2 SMNVEV (reference sequence). CDR3 region: CASSYFAGLTETQYF. The DNA of the CDR3 is TGTGCCAGCAGTTATTTCGCGGGGCTCACAGAGACCCAGTACTTC.

This clonotype has a count of ten or more. The chain recombines TRBV20-1 with TRBJ2-1; D is unresolved. Trimming took 0 bases from V and 0 from J, leaving 15 bases between them. CDR3 length: 17 amino acids. CDR1 DFQATT and CDR2 SNEGSKA come from the germline V gene (reference sequence). The CDR3 DNA reads TGCAGTGCTAGAGATGTTAGTGAGGAAATCTCCTACAATGAGCAGTTCTTC. Its protein product is CSARDVSEEISYNEQFF.

The genes are TRBV5-1 and TRBJ2-7; TRBD1 agrees at 7 bases. Losses at the gene ends were 4 bases for V and 2 bases for J; bases not matched to a gene: 6. Germline V gives CDR1 SGHRS, CDR2 YFSETQ. The CDR3 length is 14 residues. This CDR3 reads CASSQPGQTYEQYF. In DNA, the CDR3 is TGCGCCAGCAGCCAACCGGGACAGACCTACGAGCAGTACTTC.

This clonotype was picked up a small number of times. CDR3 region: CASSPTSRPWEQYF. The DNA for the CDR3 is TGTGCCAGCAGTCCCACTAGCAGGCCGTGGGAGCAGTACTTC. This chain joins TRBV12-3 or TRBV12-4 and TRBJ2-7; possible D gene TRBD2, 6 bases. CDR3 length: 14 amino acids. Trimming left V 5 bases short and J 7 bases short, with 18 bases between.

This clonotype was found a few times. The rearrangement uses TRBV7-3 and TRBJ2-7, with a weak D call TRBD2 (6 bases). The CDR3 is 13 amino acids. The V gene's germline CDR1 is SGHTA and CDR2 FQGTGA. The V end lost 10 bases, the J end lost 0 bases, and 13 bases lay between the germline ends. The CDR3 reads CAIWAGNSYEQYF. DNA of the CDR3: TGTGCCATTTGGGCGGGAAACTCCTACGAGCAGTACTTC.

This clonotype was detected ten times or more. V and J are TRBV12-3 or TRBV12-4 and TRBJ1-2; 7 bases line up with TRBD1. With V trimmed by 5 bases and J by 2 bases, 8 bases remained unmatched. The CDR3 sequence is 15 residues long. The CDR3, as DNA: TGTGCCAGCAGTGGATTGGACAGGTCGAACTATGGCTACACCTTC. Translation gives CASSGLDRSNYGYTF.

Only a few counts were recorded for this clonotype. The chain uses TRBV20-1 and TRBJ1-1; no clear D gene. Deletions cut 0 bases from V and 8 bases from J, with 10 bases between. The CDR3 totals 12 residues. CDR1 is DFQATT and CDR2 is SNEGSKA in the germline V gene (reference sequence). This CDR3 is CSARDPGKEAFF. In DNA, the CDR3 is TGCAGTGCTAGAGATCCGGGGAAGGAAGCTTTCTTT.

J is TRBJ2-7 and V is TRBV7-2; D unclear. The CDR3 has 15 residues. The germline V gene has CDR1 SGHTA and CDR2 FQGNSA. Trimming took off 5 bases at V and 4 bases at J, with 18 bases between the two ends. CDR3 sequence: CASSPGGETSYEQYF. CDR3 DNA: TGTGCCAGCAGCCCGGGCGGCGAGACGTCTTACGAGCAGTACTTC.

This chain joins TRBV20-1 and TRBJ2-3; 7 positions agree with TRBD2. V shed 0 bases, J shed 4 bases, and the junction held 4 bases outside the gene matches. The CDR3 length is 14 residues. From germline, CDR1 is DFQATT and CDR2 SNEGSKA (reference sequence). CDR3: CSAREAGAADTQYF. CDR3 in DNA: TGCAGTGCTAGAGAGGCGGGAGCTGCAGATACGCAGTATTTT.

The chain employs TRBV5-1 and TRBJ2-3, with D possibly being TRBD2 (6 bases). The CDR3 has 15 amino acids. V was clipped by 5 bases and J by 1 base, with 14 bases between them. The V gene's germline CDR1 is SGHRS and CDR2 YFSETQ. The CDR3 region has the DNA TGCGCCAGCAGTTTTCAGGGACTCGGCACAGATACGCAGTATTTT. It encodes CASSFQGLGTDTQYF.

V and J are TRBV6-2 or TRBV6-3 and TRBJ2-2; 9 nucleotides agree with TRBD1. Per germline, CDR1 MNHEY and CDR2 SVGEGT. The ends lost 5 bases at V and 7 bases at J; junction bases unmatched: 11. This CDR3 region has 16 residues. This CDR3 is CASSLRTGDVFGELFF. In DNA form, the CDR3 reads TGTGCCAGCAGTCTTCGGACAGGGGATGTTTTCGGGGAGCTGTTTTTT.

In its sample, this clonotype was seen many times. The chain links TRBV5-1 to TRBJ2-1; 9 positions match TRBD1. CDR3 length equals 16 residues. Germline CDR1 and CDR2: SGHRS and YFSETQ. Trimming removed 1 base from V and 7 bases from J; junction bases left unmatched: 9. CDR3 sequence: CASSLKPTGGQNEQFF. CDR3 bases: TGCGCCAGCAGCTTGAAGCCGACAGGGGGTCAAAATGAGCAGTTCTTC.

The V and J genes are TRBV11-2 and TRBJ2-5; D is possibly TRBD1 (6 bases). CDR3 size: 13 residues. Germline CDR1 is SGHAT and CDR2 is FQNNGV. Trimming cost V 5 bases and J 3 bases, with 10 bases left between them. CDR3 residues: CASSPHREETQYF. The CDR3 DNA reads TGTGCCAGCAGCCCTCACAGGGAAGAGACCCAGTACTTC. The complete variable domain, with remaining parts taken from reference TRBV11-2 and TRBJ2-5, reads EAGVAQSPRYKIIEKRQSVAFWCNPISGHATLYWYQQILGQGPKLLIQFQNNGVVDDSQLPKDRFSAERLKGVDSTLKIQPAKLEDSAVYLCASSPHREETQYFGPGTRLLVL.

In this sample, this clonotype turned up many times. The chain recombines TRBV3-1 with TRBJ2-1; 9 bases are shared with TRBD2. The V segment lost 2 bases and the J segment 7 bases; nucleotides outside the gene matches: 12. Germline lookup yields CDR1 LGHDT and CDR2 YNNKEL (reference sequence). CDR3 length: 17 amino acids. Here the CDR3 DNA reads TGTGCCAGCAGCCAACTTGGATCGGGACTAGCATCAAATGAGCAGTTCTTC. Translation gives CASSQLGSGLASNEQFF.

The chain employs TRBV20-1 and TRBJ1-5, with D perhaps TRBD1 (6 bases). The CDR3 sequence is 14 residues long. Germline CDR1 DFQATT, CDR2 SNEGSKA (reference sequence). V was trimmed by 1 base and J by 5 bases, leaving 12 bases between them. The CDR3 sequence is CSARVVAGDQPQHF. The CDR3 bases are TGCAGTGCTAGAGTGGTGGCAGGGGATCAGCCCCAGCATTTT.

This clonotype was seen a few times. The DNA of the CDR3 is TGCGCCAGCAGCTTGGAGGGGGCGGGTTACGAGCAGTACTTC. Translated, it gives CASSLEGAGYEQYF. The chain is built from TRBV5-1 and TRBJ2-7; the match to TRBD1 covers 7 bases. The CDR3 has 14 residues. Germline lookup yields CDR1 SGHRS and CDR2 YFSETQ. J was trimmed by 4 bases and V by 0 bases; bases with no gene match: 4.

The chain is built from TRBV4-2 and TRBJ2-1, with 9 bases that match TRBD2. Germline-derived CDR1 and CDR2 are LGHNA and YNFKEQ. This CDR3 spans 16 amino acids. V lost 2 bases, J lost 2 bases, and 4 bases stayed unmatched. The DNA for the CDR3 is TGTGCCAGCAGCCAAAATAGCGGGAGCACCTACAATGAGCAGTTCTTC. Translating it yields CASSQNSGSTYNEQFF.

The J gene is TRBJ2-5, the V gene TRBV28; D is unresolved. Germline assignment: CDR1 MDHEN and CDR2 SYDVKM. The CDR3 length is 14 residues. Trimming removed 6 bases from V and 5 bases from J, with 16 bases in between. CDR3 loop: CASSLRASKETQYF. CDR3 nucleotide sequence: TGTGCCAGCAGCCTCCGGGCCTCGAAGGAGACCCAGTACTTC.

This clonotype showed up just once. The genes are TRBV27 and TRBJ2-3; perhaps TRBD1 as D (6 bases). The CDR3 spans 15 residues. V lost 3 bases to trimming and J lost 6 bases, with 16 bases between them. Germline assignment: CDR1 MNHEY and CDR2 SMNVEV (reference sequence). As DNA, the CDR3 is TGTGCCAGCAGTTTGGCTTTTACAGGGTTGGATACGCAGTATTTT. It codes for CASSLAFTGLDTQYF.

The V and J genes are TRBV6-2 or TRBV6-3 and TRBJ2-2; no clear D gene. V was cut by 7 bases and J by 6 bases, with 6 bases left in between. The CDR3 has 11 residues. The germline V gene encodes CDR1 MNHEY and CDR2 SVGEGT. CDR3 in DNA: TGTGCCAGCACCCAAGCCGGGGAGCTGTTTTTT. This codes for CASTQAGELFF.

The CDR3 region is CASSIPGRSYEQYF. The CDR3 coding sequence is TGTGCCAGCAGTATCCCGGGACGGTCCTACGAGCAGTACTTC. The V gene is TRBV6-1, the J gene TRBJ2-7; TRBD1 or TRBD2 may be the D gene (5 bases each). The germline CDR1 and CDR2 sequences are MNHNS and SASEGT. Deletions cut 5 bases from V and 1 base from J, with 12 bases between. The CDR3 is 14 amino acids.

The CDR3 sequence is CSARGGGQGNEQFF. CDR3 DNA: TGCAGCGCACGGGGGGGGGGACAGGGCAATGAGCAGTTCTTC. This chain joins TRBV29-1 and TRBJ2-1; D is perhaps TRBD1 (9 bases). This CDR3 is built from 14 residues. Germline lookup yields CDR1 SQVTM and CDR2 ANQGSEA. The germline V and J ends were trimmed by 7 bases and 6 bases, with 19 bases remaining between them.

This chain connects TRBV12-3 or TRBV12-4 to TRBJ1-1; no definite D call. There are 12 residues in the CDR3. V shed 7 bases and J shed 11 bases, with 17 bases lying between them. CDR3 nucleotide sequence: TGTGCCAGCACCCCGGAGCCGGGAAGGGCTTTCTTT. Its translation: CASTPEPGRAFF.

This clonotype was recorded a few times. The V and J genes are TRBV4-3 and TRBJ2-1; a possible D gene is TRBD2 (5 bases). The CDR3 is made up of 13 amino acids. Germline CDR1 and CDR2: LGHNA and YSLEER. V lost 0 bases to trimming and J lost 9 bases, with 9 bases between them. The CDR3 sequence is CASSQEGGGEQFF. CDR3 in DNA: TGCGCCAGCAGCCAAGAAGGAGGTGGTGAGCAGTTCTTC.

V usage is TRBV4-2 and J usage is TRBJ2-1; the D gene is possibly TRBD2 (6 bases). Germline values: CDR1 LGHNA, CDR2 YNFKEQ. Trimming left V 4 bases short and J 7 bases short, with 14 bases between. This CDR3 comprises 14 residues. The CDR3 DNA is TGTGCCAGCAGCCCGGTTGGCGGGGCGAATGAGCAGTTCTTC. This gives the protein CASSPVGGANEQFF.

V usage is TRBV25-1 and J usage is TRBJ2-1; D gene ambiguous. Germline V CDR1 and CDR2: MGHDK, SYGVNS. The CDR3 sequence is 11 residues long. V was clipped by 7 bases and J by 9 bases, with 10 bases between them. The CDR3 spells CASKWGSEQFF. DNA for the CDR3: TGTGCCAGCAAGTGGGGTAGTGAGCAGTTCTTC.

This clonotype was counted many times. V gene TRBV7-2 combines with J gene TRBJ2-2; D is uncertain. The V gene lost 5 bases and the J gene lost 1 base, with 11 bases spanning the gap. The CDR3 length is 15 residues. Germline CDR1 SGHTA, CDR2 FQGNSA. The CDR3 DNA sequence: TGTGCCAGCAGCCGTACGCCAGGGAACACCGGGGAGCTGTTTTTT. Its translation: CASSRTPGNTGELFF.

This clonotype has a handful of counts. V usage is TRBV6-1 and J usage is TRBJ1-1; 8 bases map to TRBD1. Germline assignment: CDR1 MNHNS and CDR2 SASEGT. The CDR3 has 15 amino acids. J was trimmed by 4 bases and V by 6 bases; bases with no gene match: 10. CDR3 amino acids: CASRADRGGGTEAFF. In DNA form, the CDR3 reads TGTGCCAGCAGGGCCGACAGGGGAGGAGGCACTGAAGCTTTCTTT.

CDR3 coding DNA: TGCGCCAGCAGCCCAAGGGACCGGGGTCACGAGCAGTACTTC. This encodes CASSPRDRGHEQYF. This chain links TRBV5-1 with TRBJ2-7; D assignment may be TRBD1 or TRBD2 (5 bases each). Trimming stripped 4 bases from V and 5 bases from J, with 16 bases between. The CDR3 has 14 residues. Germline lookup yields CDR1 SGHRS and CDR2 YFSETQ.